This TCR beta chain was sequenced during a study of siplizumab effects on memory and regulatory T cells. The study, taken as a whole, reports: Significant reduction of alloreactive sequences traceable to unstimulated CD4+ memory cells was observed with siplizumab. Researchers did not confirm the suppressive function of proliferating Tregs from siplizumab cultures. A minor share of alloreactive clones matched unstimulated subsets.

Worth noting for this clone: Its specificity is not known.

V gave up 8 bases and J gave up 7 bases, with 18 bases separating them. Germline loops: CDR1 MDHEN, CDR2 SYDVKM. The length of the CDR3 is 14 residues. Assays captured 75,000 to 100,000 TCR templates per sample. Clones were read by immunoSEQ multiplex PCR, and TCRdb kept only the in-frame ones, dropping some. Here the sample spans about 100,000 clones, approximately 90% being singletons. The TCR sequence derives from a human donor in good health. V and J are TRBV28 and TRBJ2-1; a possible D gene is TRBD1 (5 bases). The sample consisted of Tregs sorted from blood. This chain's CDR3 is CASLLGRGRNEQFF. The CDR3 nucleotides are TGTGCCAGCCTGCTTGGAAGGGGTCGAAATGAGCAGTTCTTC.